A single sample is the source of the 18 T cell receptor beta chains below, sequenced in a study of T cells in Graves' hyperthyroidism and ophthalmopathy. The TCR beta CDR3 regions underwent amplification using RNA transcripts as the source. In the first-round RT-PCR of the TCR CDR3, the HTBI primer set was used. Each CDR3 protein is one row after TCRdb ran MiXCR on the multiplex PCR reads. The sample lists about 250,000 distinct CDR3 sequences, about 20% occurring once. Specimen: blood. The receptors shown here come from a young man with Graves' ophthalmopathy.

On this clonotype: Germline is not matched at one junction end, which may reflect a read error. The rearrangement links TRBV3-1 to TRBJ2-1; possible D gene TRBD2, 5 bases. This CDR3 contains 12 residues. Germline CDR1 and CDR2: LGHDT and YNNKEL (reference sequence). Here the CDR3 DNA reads TGTGCCAGCAGCCTGGAGGAGAATGAGCAGCTCTTC. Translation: CASSLEENEQLF.

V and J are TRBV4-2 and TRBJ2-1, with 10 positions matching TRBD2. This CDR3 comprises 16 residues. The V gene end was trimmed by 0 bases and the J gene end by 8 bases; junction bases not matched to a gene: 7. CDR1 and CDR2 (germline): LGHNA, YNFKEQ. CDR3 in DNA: TGTGCCAGCAGCCAAGAGGCGAGCGGGAGGGCCCATGAGCAGTTCTTC. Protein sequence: CASSQEASGRAHEQFF.

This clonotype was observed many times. The DNA for the CDR3 is TGTGCCAGCTCACCTTCTTCCCGAATGGGCTACACCTTC. Translation: CASSPSSRMGYTF. The chain carries TRBV18 and TRBJ1-2; D is undetermined. Germline V gene data show CDR1 as KGHSH and CDR2 as LQKENI. The V end lost 3 bases, the J end lost 8 bases, and 13 bases lay between the germline ends. The CDR3 is made up of 13 amino acids.

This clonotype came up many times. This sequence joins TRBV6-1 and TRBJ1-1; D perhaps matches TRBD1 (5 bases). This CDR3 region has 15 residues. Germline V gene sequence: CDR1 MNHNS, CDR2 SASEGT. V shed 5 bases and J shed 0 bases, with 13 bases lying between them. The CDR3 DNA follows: TGTGCCAGCAGTTTGCAGGGAAGTATGAACACTGAAGCTTTCTTT. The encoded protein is CASSLQGSMNTEAFF.

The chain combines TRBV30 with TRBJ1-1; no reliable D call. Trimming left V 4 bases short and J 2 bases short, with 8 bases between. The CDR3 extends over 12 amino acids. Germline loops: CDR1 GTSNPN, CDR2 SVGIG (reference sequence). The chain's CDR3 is CAWIEVNTEAFF. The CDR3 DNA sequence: TGTGCCTGGATAGAGGTAAACACTGAAGCTTTCTTT.

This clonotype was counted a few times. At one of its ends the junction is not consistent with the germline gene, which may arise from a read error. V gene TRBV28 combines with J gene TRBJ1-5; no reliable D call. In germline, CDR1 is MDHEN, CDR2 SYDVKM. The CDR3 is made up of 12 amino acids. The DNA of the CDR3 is TGTGCCAACAGTTTATTGGGTCAGCCCCAGCATTTT. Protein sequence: CANSLLGQPQHF.

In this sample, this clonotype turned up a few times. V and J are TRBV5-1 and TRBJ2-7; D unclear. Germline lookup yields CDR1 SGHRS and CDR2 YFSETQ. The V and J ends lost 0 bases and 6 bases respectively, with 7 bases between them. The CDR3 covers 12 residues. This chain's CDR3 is CASSLAVGEQYF. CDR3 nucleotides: TGCGCCAGCAGCTTGGCCGTGGGCGAGCAGTACTTC.

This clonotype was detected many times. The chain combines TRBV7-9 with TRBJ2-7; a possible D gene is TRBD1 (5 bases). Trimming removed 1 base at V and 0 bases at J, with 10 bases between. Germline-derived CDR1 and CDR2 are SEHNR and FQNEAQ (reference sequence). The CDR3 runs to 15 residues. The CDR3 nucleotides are TGTGCCAGCAGCTTAGGTCATACAGGCTCCTACGAGCAGTACTTC. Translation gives CASSLGHTGSYEQYF.

CDR3 sequence: CATSDVGQGANVLTF. CDR3 coding DNA: TGTGCCACCAGTGACGTAGGGCAAGGGGCCAACGTCCTGACTTTC. V is TRBV24-1 and J is TRBJ2-6; D not resolved. Germline V CDR1 and CDR2: KGHDR, SFDVKD. V lost 4 bases to trimming and J lost 4 bases, with 10 bases between them. The CDR3 has 15 amino acids.

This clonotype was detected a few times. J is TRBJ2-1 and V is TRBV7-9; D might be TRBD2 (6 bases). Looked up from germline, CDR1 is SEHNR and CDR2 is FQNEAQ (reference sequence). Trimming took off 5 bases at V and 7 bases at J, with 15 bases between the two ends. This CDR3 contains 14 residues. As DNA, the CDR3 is TGTGCCAGCAGCCCTAGCGCGACCTCGAATGAGCAGTTCTTC. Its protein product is CASSPSATSNEQFF.

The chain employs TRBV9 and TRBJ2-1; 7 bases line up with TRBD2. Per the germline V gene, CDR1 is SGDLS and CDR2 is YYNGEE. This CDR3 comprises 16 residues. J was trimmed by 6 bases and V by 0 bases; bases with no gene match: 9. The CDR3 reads CASSVGQAGVSNEQFF. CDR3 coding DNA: TGTGCCAGCAGCGTAGGTCAGGCGGGAGTAAGCAATGAGCAGTTCTTC.

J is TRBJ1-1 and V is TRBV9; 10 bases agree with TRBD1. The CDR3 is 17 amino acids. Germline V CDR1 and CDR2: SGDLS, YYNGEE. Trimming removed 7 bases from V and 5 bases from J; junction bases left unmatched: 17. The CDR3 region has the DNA TGTGCCAGCTCACACTCGGTCCCCGGGACAGGGGCAACTGAAGCTTTCTTT. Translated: CASSHSVPGTGATEAFF.

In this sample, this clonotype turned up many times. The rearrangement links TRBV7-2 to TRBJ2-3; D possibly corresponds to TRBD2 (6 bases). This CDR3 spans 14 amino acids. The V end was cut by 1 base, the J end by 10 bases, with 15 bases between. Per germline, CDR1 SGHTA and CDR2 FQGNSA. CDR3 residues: CASSLGSGSYPQYF. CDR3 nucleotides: TGTGCCAGCAGCTTAGGTAGCGGATCGTATCCGCAGTATTTT.

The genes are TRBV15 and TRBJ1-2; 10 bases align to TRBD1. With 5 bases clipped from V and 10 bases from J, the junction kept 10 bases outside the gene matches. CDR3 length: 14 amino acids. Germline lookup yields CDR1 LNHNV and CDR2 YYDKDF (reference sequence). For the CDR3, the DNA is TGTGCCACCAGCCTTTCCGGGACAGGGGATGACTACACCTTC. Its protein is CATSLSGTGDDYTF. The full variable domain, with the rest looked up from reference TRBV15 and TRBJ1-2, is DAMVIQNPRYQVTQFGKPVTLSCSQTLNHNVMYWYQQKSSQAPKLLFHYYDKDFNNEADTPDNFQSRRPNTSFCFLDIRSPGLGDTAMYLCATSLSGTGDDYTFGSGTRLTVV.

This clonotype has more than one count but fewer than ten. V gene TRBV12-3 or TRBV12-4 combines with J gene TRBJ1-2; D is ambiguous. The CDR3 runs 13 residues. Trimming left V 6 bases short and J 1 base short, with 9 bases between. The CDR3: CASRVGYNYGYTF. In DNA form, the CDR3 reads TGTGCCAGCAGAGTGGGGTATAACTATGGCTACACCTTC.

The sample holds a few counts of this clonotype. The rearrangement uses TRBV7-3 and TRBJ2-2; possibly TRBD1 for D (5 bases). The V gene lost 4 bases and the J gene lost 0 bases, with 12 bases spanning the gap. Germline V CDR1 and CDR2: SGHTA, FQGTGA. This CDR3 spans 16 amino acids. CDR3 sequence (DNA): TGTGCCAGCAGCTCGACAGCTCTCGCGAACACCGGGGAGCTGTTTTTT. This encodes CASSSTALANTGELFF.

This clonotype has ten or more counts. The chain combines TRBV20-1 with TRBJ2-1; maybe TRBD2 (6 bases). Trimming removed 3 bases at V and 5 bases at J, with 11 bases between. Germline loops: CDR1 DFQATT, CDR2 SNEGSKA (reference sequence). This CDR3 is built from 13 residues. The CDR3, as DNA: TGCAGTGCTAGCGGGAGTTTGAACAATGAGCAGTTCTTC. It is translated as CSASGSLNNEQFF.

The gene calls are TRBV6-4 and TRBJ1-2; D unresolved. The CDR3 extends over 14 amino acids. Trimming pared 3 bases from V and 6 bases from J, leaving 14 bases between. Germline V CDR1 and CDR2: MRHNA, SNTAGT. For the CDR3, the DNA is TGTGCCAGCAGTGAGACGGGCGGAGTGGATGGCTACACCTTC. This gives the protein CASSETGGVDGYTF.